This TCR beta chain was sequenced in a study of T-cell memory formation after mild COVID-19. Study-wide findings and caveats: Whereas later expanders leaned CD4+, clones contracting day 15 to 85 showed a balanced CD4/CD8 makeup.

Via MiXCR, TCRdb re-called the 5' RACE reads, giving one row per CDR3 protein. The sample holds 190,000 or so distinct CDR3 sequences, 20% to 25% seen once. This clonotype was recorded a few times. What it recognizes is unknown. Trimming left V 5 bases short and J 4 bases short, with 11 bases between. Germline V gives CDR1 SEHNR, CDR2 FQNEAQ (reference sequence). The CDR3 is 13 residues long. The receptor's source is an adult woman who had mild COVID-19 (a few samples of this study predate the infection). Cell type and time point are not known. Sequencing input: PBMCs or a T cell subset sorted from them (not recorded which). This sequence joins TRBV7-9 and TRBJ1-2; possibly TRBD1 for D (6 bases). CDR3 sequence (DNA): TGTGCCAGCAGCCCGGCAGGGGTCTATGGCTACACCTTC. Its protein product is CASSPAGVYGYTF.